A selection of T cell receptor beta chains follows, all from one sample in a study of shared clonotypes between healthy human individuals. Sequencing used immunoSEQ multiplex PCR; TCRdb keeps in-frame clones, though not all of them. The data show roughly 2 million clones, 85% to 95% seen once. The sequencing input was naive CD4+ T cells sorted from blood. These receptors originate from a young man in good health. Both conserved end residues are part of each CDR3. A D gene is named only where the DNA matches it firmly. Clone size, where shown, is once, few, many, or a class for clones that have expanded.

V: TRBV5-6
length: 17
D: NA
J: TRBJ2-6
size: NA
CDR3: CASSSSVRSSGANVLTF
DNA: TGTGCCAGCAGCTCCTCGGTCCGGAGTTCTGGGGCCAACGTCCTGACTTTC

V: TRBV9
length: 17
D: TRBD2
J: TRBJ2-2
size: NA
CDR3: CASSPTSGTTNTGELFF
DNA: TGTGCCAGCAGCCCTACTAGCGGGACCACGAACACCGGGGAGCTGTTTTTT

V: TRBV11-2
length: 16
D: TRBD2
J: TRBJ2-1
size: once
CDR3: CASSLDRTSSYNEQFF
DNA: TGTGCCAGCAGCTTAGACCGGACTAGCAGCTACAATGAGCAGTTCTTC

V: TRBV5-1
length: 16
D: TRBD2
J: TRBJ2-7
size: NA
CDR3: CASSSGLAGPSYEQYF
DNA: TGCGCCAGCAGCTCGGGACTAGCGGGACCGAGCTACGAGCAGTACTTC

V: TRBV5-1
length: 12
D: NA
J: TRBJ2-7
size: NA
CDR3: CASSLGGHEQYF
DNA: TGCGCCAGCAGCTTAGGAGGGCACGAGCAGTACTTC

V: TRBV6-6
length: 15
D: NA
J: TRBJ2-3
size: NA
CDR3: CASSDGSTPSYTQYF
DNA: TGTGCCAGCAGTGATGGATCTACCCCCTCCTATACGCAGTATTTT

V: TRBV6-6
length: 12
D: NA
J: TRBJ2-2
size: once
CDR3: CASSPGTGELFF
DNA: TGTGCCAGCAGTCCTGGGACCGGGGAGCTGTTTTTT

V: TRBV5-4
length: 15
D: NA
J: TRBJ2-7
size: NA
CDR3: CASSLDGSGPYEQYF
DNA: TGTGCCAGCAGCTTGGATGGCTCAGGGCCCTACGAGCAGTACTTC

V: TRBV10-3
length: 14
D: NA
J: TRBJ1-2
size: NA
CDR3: CAISGEGLGYGYTF
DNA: TGTGCCATCAGTGGGGAGGGGCTTGGCTATGGCTACACCTTC

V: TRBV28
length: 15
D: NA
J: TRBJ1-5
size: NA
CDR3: CASSSWGAGDQPQHF
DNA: TGTGCCAGCAGTTCATGGGGGGCCGGGGATCAGCCCCAGCATTTT

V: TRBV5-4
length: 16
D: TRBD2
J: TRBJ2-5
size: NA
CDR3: CASSPGTSGSWETQYF
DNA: TGTGCCAGCAGCCCAGGGACTAGCGGGAGTTGGGAGACCCAGTACTTC

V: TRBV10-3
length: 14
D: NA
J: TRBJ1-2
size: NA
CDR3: CAISESGSDYGYTF
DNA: TGTGCCATCAGTGAGTCGGGGTCGGACTATGGCTACACCTTC

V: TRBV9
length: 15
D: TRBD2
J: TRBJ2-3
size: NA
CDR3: CASSRGGLAGATQYF
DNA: TGTGCCAGCAGCCGCGGGGGACTAGCGGGAGCTACGCAGTATTTT

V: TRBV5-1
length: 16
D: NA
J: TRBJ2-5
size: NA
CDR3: CASSSGKRDIQETQYF
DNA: TGCGCCAGCAGCTCTGGGAAGCGGGACATACAAGAGACCCAGTACTTC

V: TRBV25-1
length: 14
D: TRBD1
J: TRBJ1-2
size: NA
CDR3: CASKGPGQSYGYTF
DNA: TGTGCCAGCAAAGGCCCGGGACAGTCCTATGGCTACACCTTC

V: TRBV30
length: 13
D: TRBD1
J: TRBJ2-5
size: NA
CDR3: CAWSNRGRETQYF
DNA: TGTGCCTGGAGCAACAGGGGGCGCGAGACCCAGTACTTC

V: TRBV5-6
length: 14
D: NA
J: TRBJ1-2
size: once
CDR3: CASSLYKVGYGYTF
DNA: TGTGCCAGCAGCTTGTACAAGGTTGGCTATGGCTACACCTTC

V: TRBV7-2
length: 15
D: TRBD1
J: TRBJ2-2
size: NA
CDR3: CASSPRQGYTGELFF
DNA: TGTGCCAGCAGCCCGAGACAGGGCTACACCGGGGAGCTGTTTTTT

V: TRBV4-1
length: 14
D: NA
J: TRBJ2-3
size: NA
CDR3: CASSLSPYWDTQYF
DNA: TGCGCCAGCAGCCTCTCCCCCTACTGGGATACGCAGTATTTT

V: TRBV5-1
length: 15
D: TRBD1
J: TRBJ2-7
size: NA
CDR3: CASTYQGTGGYEQYF
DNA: TGCGCCAGCACCTATCAGGGGACAGGGGGCTACGAGCAGTACTTC

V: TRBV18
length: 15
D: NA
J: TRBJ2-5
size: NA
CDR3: CASSPQLGTAETQYF
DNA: TGTGCCAGCTCACCACAGCTGGGGACGGCGGAGACCCAGTACTTC

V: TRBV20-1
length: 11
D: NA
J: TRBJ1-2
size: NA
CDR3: CSADDDYGYTF
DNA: TGCAGTGCTGACGACGACTATGGCTACACCTTC

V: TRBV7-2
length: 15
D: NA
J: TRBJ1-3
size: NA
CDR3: CASSLLGPSGNTIYF
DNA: TGTGCCAGCAGCTTGTTAGGACCATCTGGAAACACCATATATTTT

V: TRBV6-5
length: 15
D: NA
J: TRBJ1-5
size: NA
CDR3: CASSYSRYSNQPQHF
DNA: TGTGCCAGCAGTTACTCGAGATATAGCAATCAGCCCCAGCATTTT

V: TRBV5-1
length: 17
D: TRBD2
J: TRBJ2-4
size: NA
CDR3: CASSEGGLAGATGIQYF
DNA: TGCGCCAGCAGCGAGGGGGGACTAGCGGGAGCTACGGGCATTCAGTACTTC

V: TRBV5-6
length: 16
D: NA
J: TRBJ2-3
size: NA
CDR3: CASSLGQVPSTDTQYF
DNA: TGTGCCAGCAGCTTGGGCCAGGTCCCTAGCACAGATACGCAGTATTTT

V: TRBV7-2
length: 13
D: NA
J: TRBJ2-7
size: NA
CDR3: CASSLQQSYEQYF
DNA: TGTGCCAGCAGCTTACAACAGTCCTACGAGCAGTACTTC

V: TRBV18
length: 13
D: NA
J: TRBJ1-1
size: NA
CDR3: CASSPPATTEAFF
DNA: TGTGCCAGCTCACCACCGGCGACGACCGAAGCTTTCTTT

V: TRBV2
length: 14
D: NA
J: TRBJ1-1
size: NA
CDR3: CASSLTQGNTEAFF
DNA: TGTGCCAGCAGTTTAACTCAGGGAAACACTGAAGCTTTCTTT